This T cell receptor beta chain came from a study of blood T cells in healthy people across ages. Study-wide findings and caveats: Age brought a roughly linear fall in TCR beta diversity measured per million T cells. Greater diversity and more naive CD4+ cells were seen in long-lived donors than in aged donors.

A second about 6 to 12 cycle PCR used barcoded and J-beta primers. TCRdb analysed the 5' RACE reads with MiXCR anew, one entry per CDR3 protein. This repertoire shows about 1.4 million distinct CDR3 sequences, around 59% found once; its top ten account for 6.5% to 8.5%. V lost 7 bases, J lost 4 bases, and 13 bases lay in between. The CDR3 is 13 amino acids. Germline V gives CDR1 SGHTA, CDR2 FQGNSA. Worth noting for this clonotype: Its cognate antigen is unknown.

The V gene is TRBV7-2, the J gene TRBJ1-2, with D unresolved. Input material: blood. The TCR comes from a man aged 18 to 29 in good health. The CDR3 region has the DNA TGTGCCAGCACTATTCCGGGTGGCTATGGCTACACCTTC. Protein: CASTIPGGYGYTF.